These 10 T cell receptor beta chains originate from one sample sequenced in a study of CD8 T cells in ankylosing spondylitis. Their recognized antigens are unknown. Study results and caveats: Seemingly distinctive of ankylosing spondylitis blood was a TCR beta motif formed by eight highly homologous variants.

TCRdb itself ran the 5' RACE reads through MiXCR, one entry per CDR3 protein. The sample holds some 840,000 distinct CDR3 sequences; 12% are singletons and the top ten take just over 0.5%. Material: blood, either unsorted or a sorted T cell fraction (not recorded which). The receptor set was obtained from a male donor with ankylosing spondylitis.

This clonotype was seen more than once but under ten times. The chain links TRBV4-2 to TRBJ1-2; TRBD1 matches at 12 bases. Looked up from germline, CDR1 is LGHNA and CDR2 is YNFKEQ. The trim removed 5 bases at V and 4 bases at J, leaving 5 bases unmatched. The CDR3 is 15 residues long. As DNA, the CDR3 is TGTGCCAGCAGCAGGGGACAGGGGGCGTTCTATGGCTACACCTTC. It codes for CASSRGQGAFYGYTF.

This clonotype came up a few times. This CDR3 is CASSFLRDRVYTGELFF. CDR3 bases: TGTGCCAGCAGCTTCCTCCGGGACAGGGTATACACCGGGGAGCTGTTTTTT. V gene TRBV12-3 or TRBV12-4 combines with J gene TRBJ2-2; TRBD1 agrees at 9 bases. V trimming: 6 bases; J trimming: 3 bases; junction bases outside the gene matches: 11. There are 17 residues in the CDR3.

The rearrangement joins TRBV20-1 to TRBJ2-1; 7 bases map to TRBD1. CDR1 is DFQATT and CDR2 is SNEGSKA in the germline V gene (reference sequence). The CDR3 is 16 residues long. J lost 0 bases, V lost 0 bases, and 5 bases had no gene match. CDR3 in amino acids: CSARDTGTVSYNEQFF. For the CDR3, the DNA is TGCAGTGCTAGAGATACCGGGACAGTCTCCTACAATGAGCAGTTCTTC.

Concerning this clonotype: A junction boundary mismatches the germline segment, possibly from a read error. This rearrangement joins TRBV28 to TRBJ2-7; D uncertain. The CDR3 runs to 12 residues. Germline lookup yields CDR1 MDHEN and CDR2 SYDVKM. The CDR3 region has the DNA TGTGCCAGCAGTTTCTCCGGCTCTGAGCCGTACTTC. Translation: CASSFSGSEPYF.

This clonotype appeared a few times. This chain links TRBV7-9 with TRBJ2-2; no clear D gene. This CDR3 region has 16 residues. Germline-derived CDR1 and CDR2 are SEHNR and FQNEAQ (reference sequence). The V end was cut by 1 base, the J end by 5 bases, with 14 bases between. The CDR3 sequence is CASSLVLSPETGELFF. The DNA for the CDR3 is TGTGCCAGCAGCTTAGTTCTGAGTCCCGAGACCGGGGAGCTGTTTTTT.

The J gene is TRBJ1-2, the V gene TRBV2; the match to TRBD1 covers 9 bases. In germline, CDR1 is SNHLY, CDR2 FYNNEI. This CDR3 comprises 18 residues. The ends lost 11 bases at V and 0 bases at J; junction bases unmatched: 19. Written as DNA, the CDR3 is TGTGCCCTCAGTTCCTACAGGGGGCCAGTAAGGTCTAACTATGGCTACACCTTC. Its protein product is CALSSYRGPVRSNYGYTF.

The CDR3 region has the DNA TGTGCCATCAGTGAGGGGGAATCGTACGAGCAGTACTTC. It translates to CAISEGESYEQYF. The chain couples TRBV10-3 to TRBJ2-7, with D unclear. Between the trimmed V and J ends, which lost 2 bases and 4 bases, there was a span of 9 bases. There are 13 residues in the CDR3. Germline V gene sequence: CDR1 ENHRY, CDR2 SYGVKD.

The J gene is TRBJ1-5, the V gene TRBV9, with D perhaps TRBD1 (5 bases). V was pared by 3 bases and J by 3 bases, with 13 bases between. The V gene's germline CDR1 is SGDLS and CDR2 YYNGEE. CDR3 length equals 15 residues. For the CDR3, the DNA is TGTGCCAGCAGCGCGCAGGGTTACATCAATCAGCCCCAGCATTTT. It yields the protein CASSAQGYINQPQHF.

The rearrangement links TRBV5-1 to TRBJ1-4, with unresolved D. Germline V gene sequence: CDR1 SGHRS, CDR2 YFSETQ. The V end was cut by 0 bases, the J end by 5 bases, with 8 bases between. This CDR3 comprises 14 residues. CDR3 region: CASSLGSQNEKLFF. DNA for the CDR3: TGCGCCAGCAGCTTGGGGAGCCAGAATGAAAAACTGTTTTTT.

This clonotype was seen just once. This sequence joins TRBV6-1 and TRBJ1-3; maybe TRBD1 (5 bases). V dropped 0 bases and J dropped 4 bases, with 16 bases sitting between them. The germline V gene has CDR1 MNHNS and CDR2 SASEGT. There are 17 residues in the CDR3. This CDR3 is CASSEAAQGTSGNTIYF. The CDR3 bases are TGTGCCAGCAGTGAAGCGGCCCAGGGTACCTCCGGAAACACCATATATTTT.